These 15 T cell receptor beta chains were all obtained from the same sample, sequenced in a study of cytomegalovirus exposure and HLA in healthy donors. PCR employed 60 Vbeta and 13 Jbeta primers. Method: immunoSEQ multiplex PCR; TCRdb's copy keeps in-frame clones and lacks some. The sample lists approximately 120,000 clones, approximately 79% occurring once. Sequenced input: PBMCs. Source of these receptors: a man aged 25 to 45 in good health and CMV-seronegative.

The J gene is TRBJ1-3, the V gene TRBV7-6, with 8 positions matching TRBD1. The CDR3 spans 14 residues. CDR1 SGHVS and CDR2 FNYEAQ come from the germline V gene. The V segment lost 5 bases and the J segment 2 bases; nucleotides outside the gene matches: 2. The CDR3 DNA reads TGTGCCAGCAGCGTACAGGGGGCTGGAAACACCATATATTTT. Its protein product is CASSVQGAGNTIYF.

The chain employs TRBV7-3 and TRBJ2-1; 9 bases map to TRBD1. J was trimmed by 5 bases and V by 5 bases; bases with no gene match: 7. CDR3 length equals 15 residues. From germline, CDR1 is SGHTA and CDR2 FQGTGA. Written as DNA, the CDR3 is TGTGCCAGCAGCGCGGGACAGGGTGGCCACAATGAGCAGTTCTTC. Its protein product is CASSAGQGGHNEQFF.

The V gene is TRBV28, the J gene TRBJ2-1; 8 bases fit TRBD1. After removal of 8 bases from V and 8 bases from J, the junction contained 14 bases not matched to a gene. Germline V gene data show CDR1 as MDHEN and CDR2 as SYDVKM. The CDR3 covers 15 residues. CDR3 sequence (DNA): TGTGCCAGCCTATCGGGACAGGCGATGCAGTATGAGCAGTTCTTC. Protein product: CASLSGQAMQYEQFF.

As to this clone: At one of its ends the junction is not consistent with the germline gene, which may arise from a read error. The rearrangement joins TRBV28 to TRBJ2-1, with TRBD2 matching over 7 bases. This CDR3 comprises 16 residues. The germline gives CDR1 MDHEN, CDR2 SYDVKM. This chain's CDR3 is CAGSLAGLNSYNEQFF. Here the CDR3 DNA reads TGTGCCGGCAGTTTAGCGGGTTTGAACTCCTACAATGAGCAGTTCTTC. The whole variable domain, remainder taken from reference TRBV28 and TRBJ2-1, is DVKVTQSSRYLVKRTGEKVFLECVQDMDHENMFWYRQDPGLGLRLIYFSYDVKMKEKGDIPEGYSVSREKKERFSLILESASTNQTSMYLCAGSLAGLNSYNEQFFGPGTRLTVL.

The V and J genes are TRBV19 and TRBJ2-2, with a possible D match to TRBD1 (5 bases). Trimming stripped 0 bases from V and 6 bases from J, with 8 bases between. CDR1 and CDR2 from the germline V gene are LNHDA and SQIVND (reference sequence). The CDR3 is made up of 14 amino acids. The CDR3 bases are TGTGCCAGTAGTATAGATCTCAGGGCCGGGGAGCTGTTTTTT. This translates into CASSIDLRAGELFF. Together with reference TRBV19 and TRBJ2-2, the CDR3 gives the full variable domain: DGGITQSPKYLFRKEGQNVTLSCEQNLNHDAMYWYRQDPGQGLRLIYYSQIVNDFQKGDIAEGYSVSREKKESFPLTVTSAQKNPTAFYLCASSIDLRAGELFFGEGSRLTVL.

The chain combines TRBV4-1 with TRBJ1-4, with D possibly TRBD1 on 5 matching bases. The ends were cut back, 4 bases at V and 8 bases at J, with 29 bases in the middle. From germline, CDR1 is MGHRA and CDR2 YSYEKL. This CDR3 comprises 19 residues. The DNA for the CDR3 is TGCGCCAGCAGCCCCCCTAAGTCAGGGTGGGGGGGTTTATTCGAAAAACTGTTTTTT. Translation gives CASSPPKSGWGGLFEKLFF.

The V call is TRBV4-3, the J call TRBJ1-6, with D perhaps TRBD1 (6 bases). The germline gives CDR1 LGHNA, CDR2 YSLEER. V dropped 0 bases and J dropped 7 bases, with 16 bases sitting between them. CDR3 length: 17 amino acids. CDR3 in amino acids: CASSQDPGQFLNSPLHF. DNA for the CDR3: TGCGCCAGCAGCCAAGACCCCGGACAGTTTCTCAATTCACCCCTCCACTTT.

The genes are TRBV7-2 and TRBJ2-7; tentatively, D is TRBD2 (7 bases). This CDR3 has 16 amino acids. Trimming left V 0 bases short and J 0 bases short, with 12 bases between. Germline lookup yields CDR1 SGHTA and CDR2 FQGNSA. The CDR3 nucleotides read TGTGCCAGCAGCTTAGCGCTCCGGGGGGCCTCCTACGAGCAGTACTTC. This translates into CASSLALRGASYEQYF.

The chain joins TRBV7-9 to TRBJ1-2; TRBD1 agrees at 8 bases. Germline-derived CDR1 and CDR2 are SEHNR and FQNEAQ (reference sequence). There are 14 residues in the CDR3. V shed 3 bases, J shed 3 bases, and the junction held 3 bases outside the gene matches. DNA for the CDR3: TGTGCCAGCAGCTTTCCACAGGGGGACTATGGCTACACCTTC. Its protein is CASSFPQGDYGYTF.

The J gene is TRBJ2-7, the V gene TRBV29-1; D remains unclear. The V and J ends lost 6 bases and 3 bases respectively, with 9 bases between them. This CDR3 has 11 amino acids. Germline V lookup: CDR1 SQVTM, CDR2 ANQGSEA. The CDR3 DNA is TGCAGCGTAGTCGAGAACTACGAGCAGTACTTC. Translation: CSVVENYEQYF.

The V and J genes are TRBV5-4 and TRBJ2-5, with TRBD1 identical over 7 bases. The CDR3 contains 15 residues. Unmatched junction bases numbered 6, after V lost 3 bases and J lost 1 base. CDR1 is SGHNT, CDR2 YYREEE, per germline (reference sequence). The CDR3 region has the DNA TGTGCCAGCAGCTCGACAGGGATTCCCCAAGAGACCCAGTACTTC. Translating gives CASSSTGIPQETQYF.

The sample holds a few counts of this clone. This rearrangement joins TRBV6-4 to TRBJ2-3; 8 bases agree with TRBD2. Per germline, CDR1 MRHNA and CDR2 SNTAGT. V lost 2 bases, J lost 3 bases, and 4 bases stayed unmatched. This CDR3 contains 15 residues. CDR3 sequence: CASSDTGGATDTQYF. In DNA, the CDR3 is TGTGCCAGCAGTGACACCGGGGGGGCAACAGATACGCAGTATTTT.

The chain is built from TRBV6-4 and TRBJ1-2; D is ambiguous. The CDR3 runs to 15 residues. The V and J ends lost 3 bases and 4 bases respectively, with 15 bases between them. The germline V gene encodes CDR1 MRHNA and CDR2 SNTAGT. CDR3 DNA: TGTGCCAGCAGTGAAACTTGGTCCACCGGCTATGGCTACACCTTC. Translating gives CASSETWSTGYGYTF.

The rearrangement uses TRBV13 and TRBJ2-5, with a tentative D call TRBD2 (6 bases). The CDR3 consists of 13 residues. Trimming cost V 5 bases and J 3 bases, with 10 bases left between them. CDR1 and CDR2 (germline): PRHDT, FYEKMQ (reference sequence). The CDR3 loop is CASSRRLEETQYF. In DNA form, the CDR3 reads TGTGCCAGCAGCAGAAGACTAGAAGAGACCCAGTACTTC.

The chain recombines TRBV30 with TRBJ2-3, with 8 bases that match TRBD1. The V gene end was trimmed by 3 bases and the J gene end by 0 bases; junction bases not matched to a gene: 2. The CDR3 consists of 14 residues. Germline V gene sequence: CDR1 GTSNPN, CDR2 SVGIG (reference sequence). CDR3 residues: CAWSNRGSTDTQYF. The CDR3 DNA reads TGTGCCTGGAGCAACAGGGGGAGCACAGATACGCAGTATTTT.